This is a list of T cell receptor beta chains from one sample in a study of sequential checkpoint blockade in melanoma. Clones were read by immunoSEQ multiplex PCR, and TCRdb kept only the in-frame ones, dropping some. The sample holds about 1,700 clones, 60% to 80% seen once. Sample: CD8+ T cells sorted from blood (inferred from file names), taken from a patient given nivolumab and ipilimumab in sequence. These receptor sequences come from a human donor with melanoma. The CDR3 runs from the conserved cysteine through the conserved F or W.

J gene	V gene	CDR3 protein
TRBJ2-7	TRBV9	CASSVAGGTYEQYF
TRBJ2-7	TRBV30	CAWNGVNTYEQYF
.	TRBV5-6	CASSLGGTGFEQYF
TRBJ1-1	TRBV15	CATSTGGGADTEAFF
TRBJ2-7	TRBV19	CASSIDPDRVKEQYF
TRBJ1-2	TRBV14	CASSQIEGEGVYYGYTF
TRBJ2-7	TRBV6-6	CASRLQGYVYEQYF
TRBJ1-6	TRBV4-1	CASSHEYRVTYNSPLHF
TRBJ2-7	TRBV9	CASSVETDYEQYF
TRBJ1-1	TRBV7-9	CASSSVGALGTEAFF
TRBJ1-1	TRBV6-5	CASGGGSYTEAFF
TRBJ2-7	TRBV13	CASSSRQDGDYEQYF
TRBJ1-4	TRBV7-9	CASSASRNEKLFF
TRBJ2-1	TRBV11-2	CASSLSGGAYNEQFF
TRBJ1-2	TRBV5-4	CAGGRGSGYGYTF
TRBJ1-4	TRBV11-2	CASSASGGRGEKLFF
TRBJ1-5	TRBV12-5	CASGLGGTGHQPQHF
TRBJ2-7	TRBV9	CASSVEGQGAYEQYF